The clone carrying this T cell receptor (beta chain) was counted many times. Its target is not known. This entry is derived from a study of blood T cells in healthy people across ages. Overall study results and limits: Fewer expanded clones and more diversity marked long-lived versus aged donors.

Primed by a sample-barcoded 5' primer and a J-beta primer mix, a second PCR proceeded for 7 to 11 cycles. One entry per CDR3 protein results from TCRdb running MiXCR on the 5' RACE reads. In the table there are about 1,500,000 distinct CDR3 sequences, approximately 28% of which are singletons. J lost 4 bases, V lost 3 bases, and 9 bases had no gene match. Germline CDR1 and CDR2: MDHEN and SYDVKM. The CDR3 length is 16 residues. The receptor was isolated from a young woman in good health. The sequenced sample was blood. J is TRBJ2-7 and V is TRBV28; TRBD1 matches 10 bases. The CDR3, as DNA: TGTGCCAGCAGTTTCCAGGGCCGGGACAGGGGTTACGAGCAGTACTTC. Amino acid sequence: CASSFQGRDRGYEQYF.